Below are 19 T cell receptor beta chains sequenced from a single sample in a study of blood T cells in healthy people across ages (dated by TCRdb to between 2015 and 2016). Receptors were amplified or captured by 5' RACE. Reads for this sample came from an Illumina HiSeq 2500. A second PCR of roughly 7 to 12 cycles was run with a J-beta primer mix and a sample-barcoded 5' primer. Through fastp at Q25 and MiXCR, TCRdb rebuilt clones from the public reads, retaining in-frame beta chains. Rows with one shared CDR3 protein collapse into an entry with the most common genes and DNA. This sample gives roughly 1,000,000 distinct CDR3 sequences in total; roughly a quarter of them show up just once. Less than 0.75% of the sample goes to the ten largest clones. This same sample was also taken into another study, of T cells of mothers and their children.

Specimen: blood. The receptors stem from a girl under 10 years old in good health.

This clonotype was detected ten times or more. The chain carries TRBV3-1 and TRBJ2-5; 8 bases line up with TRBD2. V shed 1 base and J 5 bases; nucleotides not matched to a gene: 15. The CDR3 is 18 residues long. Germline CDR1 LGHDT, CDR2 YNNKEL (reference sequence). The CDR3 region has the DNA TGTGCCAGCAGCCAAGGGGGAGCGGGAGAATGGTCGGTGGAGACCCAGTACTTC. Protein sequence: CASSQGGAGEWSVETQYF.

The chain carries TRBV6-2 or TRBV6-3 and TRBJ2-5, with 8 bases fitting TRBD2. The length of the CDR3 is 14 residues. V lost 8 bases and J lost 4; bases outside the gene matches: 9. Germline-derived CDR1 and CDR2 are MNHEY and SVGEGT. The CDR3 sequence is CASRWERGSETQYF. For the CDR3, the DNA is TGTGCCAGCCGTTGGGAGCGGGGGTCAGAGACCCAGTACTTC.

This clonotype has at least ten counts. The chain uses TRBV20-1 and TRBJ2-7; TRBD1 agrees at 8 bases. The trim removed 3 bases at V and 0 bases at J, leaving 1 base unmatched. The CDR3 consists of 13 residues. The germline V gene encodes CDR1 DFQATT and CDR2 SNEGSKA (reference sequence). The CDR3 is CSARDRASYEQYF. DNA for the CDR3: TGCAGTGCTAGGGACAGGGCCTCCTACGAGCAGTACTTC.

Only a few counts were recorded for this clonotype. The chain employs TRBV7-8 and TRBJ2-5; D gene ambiguous. The end of the DNA fits TRBJ2-1 better, so the J call may be wrong. This CDR3 spans 14 amino acids. Germline V gene data show CDR1 as SGHVS and CDR2 as FQNEAQ. The DNA of the CDR3 is TGTGCCAGCAGCCCGACGAATAAAGATAGTGAGCAGTTCTTC. Its translation: CASSPTNKDSEQFF.

The chain couples TRBV29-1 to TRBJ1-2; D is ambiguous. Germline lookup yields CDR1 SQVTM and CDR2 ANQGSEA. The CDR3 has 13 amino acids. The V end lost 4 bases, the J end lost 4 bases, and 13 bases lay between the germline ends. The CDR3 reads CSVGDKGSYGYTF. Written as DNA, the CDR3 is TGCAGCGTTGGTGACAAAGGTTCCTATGGCTACACCTTC.

This clonotype appeared a few times. The CDR3 spells CASRFSLLGRIPQPQHF. In DNA, the CDR3 is TGTGCCAGCAGATTTTCTCTTCTGGGGCGCATCCCTCAGCCCCAGCATTTT. This sequence joins TRBV6-6 and TRBJ1-5; the D gene is possibly TRBD1 (5 bases). The CDR3 is 17 amino acids. Trimming took 6 bases from V and 6 from J, leaving 24 bases between them. The germline gives CDR1 MNHNY, CDR2 SVGAGI (reference sequence).

This clonotype was found a few times. The chain uses TRBV7-2 and TRBJ2-1; 7 bases map to TRBD2. The V gene's germline CDR1 is SGHTA and CDR2 FQGNSA. V lost 5 bases, J lost 6 bases, and 4 bases stayed unmatched. The CDR3 consists of 13 residues. This CDR3 reads CASSPGLFNEQFF. For the CDR3, the DNA is TGTGCCAGCAGCCCGGGACTATTCAATGAGCAGTTCTTC.

The CDR3 region is CASSEDRANEKLFF. The CDR3 nucleotides are TGCGCCAGCAGCGAAGACCGGGCGAATGAAAAACTGTTTTTT. The chain couples TRBV5-1 to TRBJ1-4; D remains unclear. The CDR3 has 14 amino acids. Trimming removed 4 bases at V and 5 bases at J, with 12 bases between. Germline V gene data show CDR1 as SGHRS and CDR2 as YFSETQ.

This clonotype was seen only a few times. The V gene is TRBV28, the J gene TRBJ1-1; D is uncertain. The CDR3 is made up of 14 amino acids. V gave up 5 bases and J gave up 3 bases, with 13 bases separating them. Germline assignment: CDR1 MDHEN and CDR2 SYDVKM. The CDR3 sequence: CASSLHDEDTEAFF. The DNA for the CDR3 is TGTGCCAGCAGTCTACATGACGAGGACACTGAAGCTTTCTTT.

This clonotype was seen only a few times. V and J are TRBV10-2 and TRBJ1-2; D is ambiguous. Germline V gene lookup returns CDR1 WSHSY and CDR2 SAAADI. Trimming took off 2 bases at V and 4 bases at J, with 14 bases between the two ends. This CDR3 has 15 residues. CDR3 in DNA: TGCGCCAGCAGTGAGAAAAGTGTTGGATTCTATGGCTACACCTTC. Encoded protein: CASSEKSVGFYGYTF.

The CDR3 DNA is TGTGCCAGCAGCAACAGGGGCAGGAACGAAAAACTGTTTTTT. Protein sequence: CASSNRGRNEKLFF. The V gene is TRBV2, the J gene TRBJ1-4, with 7 positions matching TRBD1. V gave up 6 bases and J gave up 8 bases; unmatched junction bases: 9. CDR1 SNHLY and CDR2 FYNNEI come from the germline V gene. The CDR3 covers 14 residues.

The chain has TRBV29-1 and TRBJ1-2; D gene ambiguous. This CDR3 is 12 amino acids long. Per the germline V gene, CDR1 is SQVTM and CDR2 is ANQGSEA. Trimming cost V 3 bases and J 3 bases, with 8 bases left between them. The CDR3 DNA reads TGCAGCGTTGAGAGGTACGACTATGGCTACACCTTC. Protein product: CSVERYDYGYTF.

A few counts support this clonotype. V usage is TRBV7-9 and J usage is TRBJ2-1; possible D gene TRBD2, 6 bases. Germline CDR1 and CDR2: SEHNR and FQNEAQ (reference sequence). V was trimmed by 1 base and J by 0 bases, leaving 16 bases between them. The length of the CDR3 is 18 residues. The CDR3 DNA reads as TGTGCCAGCAGCTTAGGGACTATCAAAGACAGCTCCTACAATGAGCAGTTCTTC. Translated, it gives CASSLGTIKDSSYNEQFF.

This chain links TRBV20-1 with TRBJ2-1; no definite D call. CDR3 size: 13 residues. Trimming removed 5 bases from V and 12 bases from J, with 20 bases in between. CDR1 is DFQATT and CDR2 is SNEGSKA in the germline V gene (reference sequence). The CDR3 sequence: CSALPSAQLGQFF. The CDR3 DNA reads TGCAGTGCTCTTCCGTCTGCTCAGTTGGGGCAGTTCTTC.

In its sample, this clonotype was seen many times. The chain links TRBV7-9 to TRBJ2-1; TRBD2 agrees at 7 bases. CDR1 is SEHNR, CDR2 FQNEAQ, per germline (reference sequence). The CDR3 loop spans 14 amino acids. The V gene end was trimmed by 3 bases and the J gene end by 7 bases; junction bases not matched to a gene: 6. The CDR3 reads CASSLRGSGNEQFF. CDR3 sequence (DNA): TGTGCCAGCAGCTTGCGGGGGAGCGGGAATGAGCAGTTCTTC.

This clonotype was recorded at least ten times. This rearrangement joins TRBV5-1 to TRBJ1-1; D is undetermined. Germline loops: CDR1 SGHRS, CDR2 YFSETQ. This CDR3 has 13 amino acids. Trimming took off 4 bases at V and 1 base at J, with 8 bases between the two ends. The CDR3 bases are TGCGCCAGCAGCCCGGCGCCGAACACTGAAGCTTTCTTT. It translates to CASSPAPNTEAFF. The full variable domain, in which reference TRBV5-1 and TRBJ1-1 provide the parts outside the CDR3, is KAGVTQTPRYLIKTRGQQVTLSCSPISGHRSVSWYQQTPGQGLQFLFEYFSETQRNKGNFPGRFSGRQFSNSRSEMNVSTLELGDSALYLCASSPAPNTEAFFGQGTRLTVV.

The J gene is TRBJ2-5, the V gene TRBV4-1; the match to TRBD2 covers 7 bases. The J call is uncertain, as TRBJ2-7 better fits the DNA end. CDR3 length: 18 residues. Germline V gene lookup returns CDR1 MGHRA and CDR2 YSYEKL. The CDR3 loop is CASSQTGGRGTVTYEQYF. The CDR3 nucleotides are TGCGCCAGCAGCCAAACCGGCGGGAGAGGGACGGTGACCTACGAGCAGTACTTC.

The rearrangement uses TRBV24-1 and TRBJ2-5; 7 bases line up with TRBD2. The J call is uncertain, as TRBJ2-1 better fits the DNA end. This CDR3 is built from 15 residues. Per the germline V gene, CDR1 is KGHDR and CDR2 is SFDVKD. In nucleotides, the CDR3 is TGTGCCACCAGTGATGCGGGAGTTCGGCACAATGAGCAGTTCTTC. It encodes CATSDAGVRHNEQFF.

This clonotype was picked up a small number of times. The chain couples TRBV12-3 or TRBV12-4 to TRBJ2-1; D possibly matches TRBD1 or TRBD2 (5 bases each). The CDR3 totals 13 residues. V lost 10 bases and J lost 2, with 12 bases in between. For the CDR3, the DNA is TGTGCCACGGGAACAGGCCCCTACAATGAGCAGTTCTTC. It codes for CATGTGPYNEQFF.